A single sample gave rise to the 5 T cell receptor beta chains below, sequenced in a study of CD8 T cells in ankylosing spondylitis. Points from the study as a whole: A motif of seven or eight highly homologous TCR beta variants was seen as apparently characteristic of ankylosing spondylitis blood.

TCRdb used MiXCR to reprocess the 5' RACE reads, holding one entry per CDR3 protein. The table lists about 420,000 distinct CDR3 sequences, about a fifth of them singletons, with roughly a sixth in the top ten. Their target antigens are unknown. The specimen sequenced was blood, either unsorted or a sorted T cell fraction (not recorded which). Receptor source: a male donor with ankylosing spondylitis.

For the CDR3, the DNA is TGTGCCAGCAGTTACTCACGGGAAGCGGGGTACTACAATGAGCAGTTCTTC. The encoded protein is CASSYSREAGYYNEQFF. The chain joins TRBV6-5 to TRBJ2-1; 7 bases line up with TRBD2. Germline CDR1 MNHEY, CDR2 SVGAGI. This CDR3 contains 17 residues. The V segment lost 0 bases and the J segment 3 bases; nucleotides outside the gene matches: 8.

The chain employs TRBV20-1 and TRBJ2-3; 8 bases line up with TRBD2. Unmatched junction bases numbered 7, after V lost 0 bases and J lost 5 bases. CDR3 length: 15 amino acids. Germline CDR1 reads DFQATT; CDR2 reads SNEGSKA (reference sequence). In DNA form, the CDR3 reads TGCAGTGCTAGAGATCCGGCCAGCGGGGGAGATACGCAGTATTTT. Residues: CSARDPASGGDTQYF.

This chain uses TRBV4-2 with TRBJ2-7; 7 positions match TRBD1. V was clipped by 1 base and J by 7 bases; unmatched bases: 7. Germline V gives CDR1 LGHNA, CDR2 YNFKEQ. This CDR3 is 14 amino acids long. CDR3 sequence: CASSQVRGQEEQYF. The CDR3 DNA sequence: TGTGCCAGCAGCCAAGTTAGGGGGCAAGAGGAGCAGTACTTC.

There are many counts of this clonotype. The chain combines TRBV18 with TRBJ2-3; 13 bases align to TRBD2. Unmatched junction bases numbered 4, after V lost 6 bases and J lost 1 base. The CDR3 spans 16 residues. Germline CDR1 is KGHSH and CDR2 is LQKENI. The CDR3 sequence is CASSPGLAGGTDTQYF. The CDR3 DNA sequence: TGTGCCAGCTCTCCTGGACTAGCGGGAGGCACAGATACGCAGTATTTT.

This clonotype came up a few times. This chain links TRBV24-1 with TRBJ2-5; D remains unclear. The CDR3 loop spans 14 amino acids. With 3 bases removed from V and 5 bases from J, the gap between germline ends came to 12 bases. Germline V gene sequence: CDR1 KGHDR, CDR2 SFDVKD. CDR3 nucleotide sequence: TGTGCCACCAGTGATCCGGACGGTCGTGAGACCCAGTACTTC. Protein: CATSDPDGRETQYF.